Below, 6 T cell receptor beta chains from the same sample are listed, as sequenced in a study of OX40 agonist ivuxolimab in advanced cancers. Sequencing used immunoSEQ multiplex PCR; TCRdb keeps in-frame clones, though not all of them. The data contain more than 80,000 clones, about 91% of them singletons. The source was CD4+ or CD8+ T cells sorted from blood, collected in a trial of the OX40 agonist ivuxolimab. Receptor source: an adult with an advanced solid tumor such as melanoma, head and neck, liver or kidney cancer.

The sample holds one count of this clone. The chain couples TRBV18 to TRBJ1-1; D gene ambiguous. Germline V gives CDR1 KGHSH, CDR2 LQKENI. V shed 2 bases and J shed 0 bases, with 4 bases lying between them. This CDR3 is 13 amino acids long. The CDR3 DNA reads TGTGCCAGCTCACCAGGGATGAACACTGAAGCTTTCTTT. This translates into CASSPGMNTEAFF. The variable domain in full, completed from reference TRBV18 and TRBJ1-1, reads NAGVMQNPRHLVRRRGQEARLRCSPMKGHSHVYWYRQLPEEGLKFMVYLQKENIIDESGMPKERFSAEFPKEGPSILRIQQVVRGDSAAYFCASSPGMNTEAFFGQGTRLTVV.

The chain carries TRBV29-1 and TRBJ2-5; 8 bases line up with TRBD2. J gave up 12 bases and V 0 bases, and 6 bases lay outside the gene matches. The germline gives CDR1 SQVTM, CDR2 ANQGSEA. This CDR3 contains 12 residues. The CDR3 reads CSVEEGGRPEYF. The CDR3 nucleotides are TGCAGCGTTGAAGAAGGCGGGAGGCCGGAGTACTTC.

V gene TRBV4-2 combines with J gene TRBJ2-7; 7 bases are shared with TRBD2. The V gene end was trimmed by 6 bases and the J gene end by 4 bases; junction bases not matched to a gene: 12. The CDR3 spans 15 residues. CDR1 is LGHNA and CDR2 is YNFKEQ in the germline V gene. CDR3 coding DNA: TGTGCCAGCAGTCCTCTGGCGGAGGGAGGGTACGAGCAGTACTTC. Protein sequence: CASSPLAEGGYEQYF.

As DNA, the CDR3 is TGTGCCAGCAGCTTGAACTCCCTTTCCAATCAGCCCCAGCATTTT. Encoded protein: CASSLNSLSNQPQHF. The V call is TRBV7-2, the J call TRBJ1-5; D call uncertain. The V gene lost 3 bases and the J gene lost 3 bases, with 12 bases spanning the gap. Germline values: CDR1 SGHTA, CDR2 FQGNSA. The CDR3 consists of 15 residues.

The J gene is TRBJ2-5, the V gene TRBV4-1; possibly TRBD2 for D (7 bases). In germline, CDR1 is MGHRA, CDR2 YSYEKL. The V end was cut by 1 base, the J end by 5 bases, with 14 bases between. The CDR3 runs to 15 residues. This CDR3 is CASSQVAGARETQYF. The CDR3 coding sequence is TGCGCCAGCAGCCAAGTTGCGGGGGCCAGGGAGACCCAGTACTTC.

Written as DNA, the CDR3 is TGTGCCAGCAGCCAAGGAGGTACCCTTTCTTACGAGCAGTACTTC. This sequence encodes CASSQGGTLSYEQYF. The chain employs TRBV14 and TRBJ2-7, with no clear D. Trimming cost V 1 base and J 4 bases, with 14 bases left between them. The CDR3 contains 15 residues. The germline V gene has CDR1 SGHDN and CDR2 FVKESK.